This entry lists 30 T cell receptor beta chains sequenced from one sample in a study of blood T cell repertoires in COVID-19. Some clones are missing from TCRdb's copy, which holds only in-frame ones; the method was immunoSEQ multiplex PCR. The sample includes 130,000 to 150,000 clones, 80% to 90% of them seen just once. The sequencing sample was made of peripheral blood. Every receptor here comes from a human donor in a cohort sampled during active COVID-19.

The chain carries TRBV28 and TRBJ1-3; D is uncertain. The CDR3 contains 15 residues. The germline CDR1 and CDR2 sequences are MDHEN and SYDVKM. With 7 bases removed from V and 1 base from J, the gap between germline ends came to 14 bases. CDR3 in amino acids: CASKLRTGSGNTIYF. The DNA for the CDR3 is TGTGCCAGCAAACTCAGGACGGGATCTGGAAACACCATATATTTT.

The V and J genes are TRBV6-5 and TRBJ1-2, with D unresolved. V was shortened by 0 bases and J by 4 bases, with 12 bases between the two germline ends. This CDR3 contains 15 residues. Germline loops: CDR1 MNHEY, CDR2 SVGAGI. The DNA for the CDR3 is TGTGCCAGCAGTTACTCGGGGAGGGCACCCTATGGCTACACCTTC. The encoded protein is CASSYSGRAPYGYTF.

The J gene is TRBJ1-1, the V gene TRBV5-1; D unclear. V lost 0 bases and J lost 0, with 6 bases in between. Germline lookup yields CDR1 SGHRS and CDR2 YFSETQ. The CDR3 is made up of 14 amino acids. The CDR3 nucleotides read TGCGCCAGCAGCTTGGCAGCGGTGAACACTGAAGCTTTCTTT. Its translation is CASSLAAVNTEAFF.

In this sample, this clone turned up a few times. The chain employs TRBV7-9 and TRBJ1-2; D gene ambiguous. This CDR3 region has 15 residues. Germline V CDR1 and CDR2: SEHNR, FQNEAQ (reference sequence). The V gene lost 2 bases and the J gene lost 2 bases, with 12 bases spanning the gap. In DNA, the CDR3 is TGTGCCAGCAGCTTAAATGCCAGGCCCAACTATGGCTACACCTTC. Its translation: CASSLNARPNYGYTF. Filled out from reference TRBV7-9 and TRBJ1-2, the complete variable domain reads DTGVSQNPRHKITKRGQNVTFRCDPISEHNRLYWYRQTLGQGPEFLTYFQNEAQLEKSRLLSDRFSAERPKGSFSTLEIQRTEQGDSAMYLCASSLNARPNYGYTFGSGTRLTVV.

The chain uses TRBV18 and TRBJ1-1; D possibly corresponds to TRBD1 (6 bases). This CDR3 is built from 14 residues. CDR1 and CDR2 (germline): KGHSH, LQKENI. V shed 5 bases and J shed 0 bases, with 10 bases lying between them. The CDR3 coding sequence is TGTGCCAGCTCATCGGACAGCTTGAACACTGAAGCTTTCTTT. Its protein product is CASSSDSLNTEAFF.

The CDR3 sequence is CASSRDRATQPQHF. The CDR3 nucleotides read TGCGCCAGCAGCCGGGACAGGGCCACTCAGCCCCAGCATTTT. J is TRBJ1-5 and V is TRBV4-3; 9 bases match TRBD1. CDR3 length: 14 residues. Germline V gives CDR1 LGHNA, CDR2 YSLEER. Trimming removed 4 bases from V and 6 bases from J; junction bases left unmatched: 4.

The chain links TRBV19 to TRBJ1-1; 10 bases fit TRBD1. The CDR3 covers 14 residues. The germline CDR1 and CDR2 sequences are LNHDA and SQIVND (reference sequence). Trimming cost V 0 bases and J 8 bases; bases outside gene matches: 3. The CDR3 bases are TGTGCCAGTAGTATAGATGGGACAGGGGCGGAAGCTTTCTTT. Its protein product is CASSIDGTGAEAFF.

This chain connects TRBV7-2 to TRBJ1-3; 7 nucleotides match TRBD1. Germline lookup yields CDR1 SGHTA and CDR2 FQGNSA. With 6 bases clipped from V and 0 bases from J, the junction kept 5 bases outside the gene matches. This CDR3 comprises 15 residues. The CDR3 sequence: CASSRQGSSGNTIYF. The CDR3 DNA follows: TGTGCCAGCAGTAGACAGGGAAGCTCTGGAAACACCATATATTTT.

This clone was detected only once. This chain links TRBV5-1 with TRBJ1-5, with 7 bases lining up with TRBD1. After removal of 4 bases from V and 6 bases from J, the junction contained 13 bases not matched to a gene. CDR1 is SGHRS, CDR2 YFSETQ, per germline. This CDR3 contains 16 residues. This chain's CDR3 is CASSLGAAGGGQPQHF. As DNA, the CDR3 is TGCGCCAGCAGCCTGGGGGCTGCAGGGGGAGGTCAGCCCCAGCATTTT.

This sequence joins TRBV28 and TRBJ1-5; 8 bases line up with TRBD1. Germline assignment: CDR1 MDHEN and CDR2 SYDVKM. The CDR3 is 16 residues long. With 4 bases clipped from V and 3 bases from J, the junction kept 8 bases outside the gene matches. CDR3 region: CASSSSTGGNNQPQHF. The CDR3 DNA reads TGTGCCAGCAGTTCATCCACAGGGGGTAACAATCAGCCCCAGCATTTT.

The genes are TRBV9 and TRBJ1-2; TRBD1 is a possible D gene (5 bases). CDR1 is SGDLS, CDR2 YYNGEE, per germline. CDR3 size: 14 residues. The V end was cut by 0 bases, the J end by 4 bases, with 10 bases between. The CDR3 nucleotides are TGTGCCAGCAGCGTAGAGGAGCAGGGCTATGGCTACACCTTC. It specifies CASSVEEQGYGYTF.

The chain carries TRBV9 and TRBJ2-7; 8 nucleotides line up with TRBD1. V lost 4 bases and J lost 2; bases outside the gene matches: 5. The germline V gene encodes CDR1 SGDLS and CDR2 YYNGEE. The CDR3 is 14 residues long. CDR3 residues: CASSSRTGPYEQYF. In DNA, the CDR3 is TGTGCCAGCAGCTCCAGGACAGGGCCCTACGAGCAGTACTTC. The full variable domain, rest sourced from reference TRBV9 and TRBJ2-7, is DSGVTQTPKHLITATGQRVTLRCSPRSGDLSVYWYQQSLDQGLQFLIQYYNGEERAKGNILERFSAQQFPDLHSELNLSSLELGDSALYFCASSSRTGPYEQYFGPGTRLTVT.

This chain joins TRBV4-1 and TRBJ2-1; D remains ambiguous. The V end was cut by 4 bases, the J end by 1 base, with 5 bases between. The CDR3 is 13 amino acids. Germline CDR1 reads MGHRA; CDR2 reads YSYEKL. The CDR3 here is CASSRGSYNEQFF. The CDR3 coding sequence is TGCGCCAGCAGCCGCGGTTCCTACAATGAGCAGTTCTTC.

V usage is TRBV5-1 and J usage is TRBJ2-1; D perhaps matches TRBD1 (6 bases). This CDR3 region has 16 residues. Germline V gives CDR1 SGHRS, CDR2 YFSETQ. V was cut by 4 bases and J by 2 bases, with 16 bases left in between. The CDR3: CASSTRGSSPYNEQFF. The CDR3 region has the DNA TGCGCCAGCAGCACCAGGGGAAGTAGCCCCTACAATGAGCAGTTCTTC.

The V and J genes are TRBV9 and TRBJ1-2; 8 nucleotides line up with TRBD1. The CDR3 contains 13 residues. J lost 8 bases, V lost 6 bases, and 9 bases had no gene match. In germline, CDR1 is SGDLS, CDR2 YYNGEE. As DNA, the CDR3 is TGTGCCAGCACCGAAGGGACAGGTATAGGCTACACCTTC. This encodes CASTEGTGIGYTF.

The chain combines TRBV19 with TRBJ1-2; TRBD1 matches 10 bases. This CDR3 comprises 16 residues. V was clipped by 4 bases and J by 6 bases; unmatched bases: 11. Per the germline V gene, CDR1 is LNHDA and CDR2 is SQIVND (reference sequence). As DNA, the CDR3 is TGTGCCAGTAGTAATGTCCGGGACAGGGGTCGAGATGGCTACACCTTC. Translation gives CASSNVRDRGRDGYTF.

The V gene is TRBV30, the J gene TRBJ2-7; tentative D call: TRBD2 (6 bases). Germline V CDR1 and CDR2: GTSNPN, SVGIG (reference sequence). Trimming took 0 bases from V and 0 from J, leaving 9 bases between them. This CDR3 contains 14 residues. The CDR3: CAWSVLASSYEQYF. Written as DNA, the CDR3 is TGTGCCTGGAGTGTACTAGCCAGCTCCTACGAGCAGTACTTC.

The V gene is TRBV10-3, the J gene TRBJ2-5; D is perhaps TRBD1 (5 bases). Germline assignment: CDR1 ENHRY and CDR2 SYGVKD. V lost 6 bases, J lost 1 base, and 9 bases lay in between. The CDR3 is 13 residues long. This chain's CDR3 is CAIRETAQETQYF. The CDR3 DNA sequence: TGTGCCATCAGGGAGACAGCCCAAGAGACCCAGTACTTC.

The rearrangement uses TRBV30 and TRBJ2-4; TRBD2 aligns across 9 bases. Germline CDR1 GTSNPN, CDR2 SVGIG (reference sequence). The CDR3 has 15 amino acids. Trimming took 3 bases from V and 4 from J; bases not matched to a gene: 7. The CDR3 DNA is TGTGCCTGGAGAATAGCGGGGGTTGGGAAAAACATTCAGTACTTC. Translation gives CAWRIAGVGKNIQYF.

The chain links TRBV5-1 to TRBJ1-1; D is unresolved. V gave up 1 base and J gave up 1 base, with 8 bases separating them. CDR1 and CDR2 from the germline V gene are SGHRS and YFSETQ. The CDR3 is 14 residues long. As DNA, the CDR3 is TGCGCCAGCAGCTTGAGCCTGCCGAACACTGAAGCTTTCTTT. As protein: CASSLSLPNTEAFF.

V and J are TRBV12-3 or TRBV12-4 and TRBJ2-5; D not resolved. This CDR3 is built from 12 residues. V lost 3 bases to trimming and J lost 5 bases, with 7 bases between them. The CDR3 DNA sequence: TGTGCCAGCAGTTTGGCGGCGGAGACCCAGTACTTC. Residues: CASSLAAETQYF.

For the CDR3, the DNA is TGTGCCAGCAGCTCAGCCAATCTCGGGGACAGGGCCATAGATACGCAGTATTTT. Its protein is CASSSANLGDRAIDTQYF. The chain couples TRBV7-2 to TRBJ2-3; 9 positions agree with TRBD1. This CDR3 has 18 residues. Germline CDR1 reads SGHTA; CDR2 reads FQGNSA. With V trimmed by 4 bases and J by 5 bases, 16 bases remained unmatched.

This chain joins TRBV5-4 and TRBJ2-3; D possibly corresponds to TRBD1 (6 bases). The CDR3 extends over 14 amino acids. V lost 5 bases, J lost 2 bases, and 12 bases lay in between. Germline V gene data show CDR1 as SGHNT and CDR2 as YYREEE (reference sequence). The CDR3 region is CASSQEGHTDTQYF. The CDR3, as DNA: TGTGCCAGCAGTCAAGAGGGACACACAGATACGCAGTATTTT.

This clone was counted a single time. The rearrangement uses TRBV7-2 and TRBJ1-6; possible D gene TRBD1, 5 bases. The V end lost 4 bases, the J end lost 10 bases, and 17 bases lay between the germline ends. The CDR3 is made up of 15 amino acids. The V gene's germline CDR1 is SGHTA and CDR2 FQGNSA. CDR3 in amino acids: CASSYRSREDSPLHF. CDR3 coding DNA: TGTGCCAGCAGCTATCGGTCCAGGGAAGACTCACCCCTCCACTTT.

This chain uses TRBV4-2 with TRBJ1-2; a weak D match, TRBD1 (5 bases). CDR3 length equals 14 residues. CDR1 is LGHNA and CDR2 is YNFKEQ in the germline V gene. V gave up 3 bases and J gave up 1 base, with 9 bases separating them. The CDR3 DNA reads TGTGCCAGCAGCCAGGGTGACAGTAACTATGGCTACACCTTC. This codes for CASSQGDSNYGYTF.

The rearrangement links TRBV6-2 or TRBV6-3 to TRBJ2-1, with TRBD2 identical over 9 bases. The J segment lost 8 bases and the V segment lost 5 bases, leaving 10 bases of the junction unmatched. This CDR3 has 15 amino acids. Germline loops: CDR1 MNHEY, CDR2 SVGEGT. The CDR3 coding sequence is TGTGCCAGCAGTCGCGGGGGGGCCGGGGCAGATGAGCAGTTCTTC. Encoded protein: CASSRGGAGADEQFF.

The chain carries TRBV7-2 and TRBJ1-5; possible D gene TRBD1, 5 bases. The V end was cut by 2 bases, the J end by 3 bases, with 11 bases between. The CDR3 contains 15 residues. In germline, CDR1 is SGHTA, CDR2 FQGNSA. The DNA for the CDR3 is TGTGCCAGCAGCTTAACAGGTGGGAACAATCAGCCCCAGCATTTT. Protein product: CASSLTGGNNQPQHF.

The genes are TRBV18 and TRBJ1-2, with 7 bases matching TRBD1. This CDR3 region has 17 residues. After removal of 4 bases from V and 0 bases from J, the junction contained 11 bases not matched to a gene. Germline values: CDR1 KGHSH, CDR2 LQKENI. DNA for the CDR3: TGTGCCAGCTCACTGGTGGGACAGAAGTTTTCTAACTATGGCTACACCTTC. It specifies CASSLVGQKFSNYGYTF.

This sequence joins TRBV5-1 and TRBJ1-2, with 7 bases lining up with TRBD1. The length of the CDR3 is 14 residues. V lost 1 base and J lost 4; bases outside the gene matches: 4. The germline gives CDR1 SGHRS, CDR2 YFSETQ. The DNA of the CDR3 is TGCGCCAGCAGCTTGTTGGACAGGTCCTATGGCTACACCTTC. Translated, it gives CASSLLDRSYGYTF.

The chain links TRBV10-1 to TRBJ2-3; tentatively, D is TRBD1 (6 bases). CDR1 is WNHNN, CDR2 SYGVQD, per germline (reference sequence). CDR3 length: 15 residues. Trimming cost V 3 bases and J 2 bases, with 12 bases left between them. Here the CDR3 DNA reads TGCGCCAGCAGTGACGAGTGGACAGCCACAGATACGCAGTATTTT. Translation: CASSDEWTATDTQYF.